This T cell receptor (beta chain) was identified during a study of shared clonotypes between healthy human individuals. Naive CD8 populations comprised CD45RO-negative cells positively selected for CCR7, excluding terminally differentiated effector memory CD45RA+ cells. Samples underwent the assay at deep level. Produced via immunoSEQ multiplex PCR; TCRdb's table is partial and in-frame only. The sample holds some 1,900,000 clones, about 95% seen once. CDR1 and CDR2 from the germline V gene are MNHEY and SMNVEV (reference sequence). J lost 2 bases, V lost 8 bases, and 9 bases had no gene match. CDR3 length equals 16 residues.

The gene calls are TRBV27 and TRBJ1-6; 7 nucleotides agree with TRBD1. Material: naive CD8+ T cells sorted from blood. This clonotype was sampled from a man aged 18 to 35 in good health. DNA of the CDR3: TGTGCCAGCGGTATAGGAGGGGGCCCCTATAATTCACCCCTCCACTTT. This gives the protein CASGIGGGPYNSPLHF.